These T cell receptor beta chains were read from a single sample in a study of CD8+ T cells in alopecia areata. Measured with immunoSEQ multiplex PCR; TCRdb has only the in-frame clones, and not every one. This sample has about 140,000 clones, with 62% found just once. Specimen: CD8+ T cells sorted from blood. These TCRs come from a human donor in good health. CDR3s include the opening cysteine and the closing phenylalanine or tryptophan. The D gene is left open where the match is weak. Some rows have no size entry. The others give once, few or many, or a class for an expanded clone.

D gene: TRBD1; J gene: TRBJ2-2; clone size: NA; V gene: TRBV7-9; CDR3 DNA: TGTGCCAGCAGCCCCCGACAGGGTACCAACACCGGGGAGCTGTTTTTT; CDR3 protein: CASSPRQGTNTGELFF
D gene: NA; J gene: TRBJ2-3; clone size: NA; V gene: TRBV13; CDR3 DNA: TGTGCCAGCAGCTCCTCCGTGGTCCGCAACACAGATACGCAGTATTTT; CDR3 protein: CASSSSVVRNTDTQYF
D gene: NA; J gene: TRBJ2-3; clone size: few; V gene: TRBV2; CDR3 DNA: TGTGCCAGCAGTGCCCCTCTCTGGCGGACTGATATCACAGATACGCAGTATTTT; CDR3 protein: CASSAPLWRTDITDTQYF
D gene: NA; J gene: TRBJ2-1; clone size: NA; V gene: TRBV29-1; CDR3 DNA: TGCAGCGTAACGGACCGGAACAATGAGCAGTTCTTC; CDR3 protein: CSVTDRNNEQFF
D gene: NA; J gene: TRBJ2-3; clone size: NA; V gene: TRBV9; CDR3 DNA: TGTGCCAGCAGCGTAGTGGGGAAATTAAACGGGGACCCTAGCACAGATACGCAGTATTTT; CDR3 protein: CASSVVGKLNGDPSTDTQYF
D gene: TRBD1; J gene: TRBJ2-1; clone size: NA; V gene: TRBV13; CDR3 DNA: TGTGCCAGCAGCGGAAACAGGGGTTCTCCAGACAATGAGCAGTTCTTC; CDR3 protein: CASSGNRGSPDNEQFF
D gene: NA; J gene: TRBJ2-3; clone size: NA; V gene: TRBV7-6; CDR3 DNA: TGTGCCAGCAGCCTCCACTCAGCGGGCGGGTGGGCTACGCAGTATTTT; CDR3 protein: CASSLHSAGGWATQYF
D gene: NA; J gene: TRBJ1-4; clone size: NA; V gene: TRBV9; CDR3 DNA: TGTGCCAGCAGCGCGGACGGATCAGATAATGAAAAACTGTTTTTT; CDR3 protein: CASSADGSDNEKLFF
D gene: NA; J gene: TRBJ2-1; clone size: NA; V gene: TRBV5-1; CDR3 DNA: TGCGCCAGCAGCTTGGATCGCTATGAGCAGTTCTTC; CDR3 protein: CASSLDRYEQFF
D gene: NA; J gene: TRBJ2-1; clone size: NA; V gene: TRBV5-6; CDR3 DNA: TGTGCCAGCACCCCGAGCGGGTACAATGAGCAGTTCTTC; CDR3 protein: CASTPSGYNEQFF
D gene: NA; J gene: TRBJ2-7; clone size: NA; V gene: TRBV7-2; CDR3 DNA: TGTGCCAGCAGATACCCTAGCGACCCCTACGAGCAGTACTTC; CDR3 protein: CASRYPSDPYEQYF
D gene: NA; J gene: TRBJ2-5; clone size: once; V gene: TRBV7-9; CDR3 DNA: TGTGCCAGCAGTTTAGATCCAGGGTTGGAGACCCAGTACTTC; CDR3 protein: CASSLDPGLETQYF
D gene: NA; J gene: TRBJ2-2; clone size: NA; V gene: TRBV5-6; CDR3 DNA: TGTGCCAGCAGCTTGGTTAGCAACACCGGGGAGCTGTTTTTT; CDR3 protein: CASSLVSNTGELFF
D gene: TRBD1; J gene: TRBJ1-5; clone size: NA; V gene: TRBV29-1; CDR3 DNA: TGCAGCGTTACAGGGGATAGCAATCAGCCCCAGCATTTT; CDR3 protein: CSVTGDSNQPQHF
D gene: TRBD2; J gene: TRBJ2-3; clone size: NA; V gene: TRBV11-3; CDR3 DNA: TGTGCCAGCAGCTTAGAGAGAGGGAGGGGAACACAAGATACGCAGTATTTT; CDR3 protein: CASSLERGRGTQDTQYF
D gene: NA; J gene: TRBJ2-2; clone size: few; V gene: TRBV5-1; CDR3 DNA: TGCGCCAGAATCTTGGGGGAGCTGTTTTTT; CDR3 protein: CARILGELFF